This TCR beta chain was obtained from a study of blood T cell repertoires in COVID-19. At the level of the study: Collection of acute and convalescent COVID-19 samples took place in the United States, Italy and Spain. Nucleic acid was either cDNA or gDNA, and it came from T cells, B-cell-depleted T cells, or PBMCs.

Authors' processing steps: For nucleated cells, counts were estimated from reference gene primer amplification. Some clones are missing from TCRdb's copy, which holds only in-frame ones; the method was immunoSEQ multiplex PCR. V, J and clone size are taken as reported in that table, and D and trimming were inferred from the DNA itself. This table has some 180,000 clones, more than 75% appearing once. The CDR3 has 10 residues. Trimming stripped 6 bases from V and 8 bases from J, with 7 bases between. CDR1 is DFQATT and CDR2 is SNEGSKA in the germline V gene (reference sequence). This clonotype was sampled from a woman aged 50 to 60 with active or convalescent COVID-19. This chain uses TRBV20-1 with TRBJ2-2; D not resolved. The sequenced sample consisted of peripheral blood. The CDR3 loop reads CSAAGGELFF. The CDR3 DNA is TGCAGTGCCGCCGGGGGGGAGCTGTTTTTT.